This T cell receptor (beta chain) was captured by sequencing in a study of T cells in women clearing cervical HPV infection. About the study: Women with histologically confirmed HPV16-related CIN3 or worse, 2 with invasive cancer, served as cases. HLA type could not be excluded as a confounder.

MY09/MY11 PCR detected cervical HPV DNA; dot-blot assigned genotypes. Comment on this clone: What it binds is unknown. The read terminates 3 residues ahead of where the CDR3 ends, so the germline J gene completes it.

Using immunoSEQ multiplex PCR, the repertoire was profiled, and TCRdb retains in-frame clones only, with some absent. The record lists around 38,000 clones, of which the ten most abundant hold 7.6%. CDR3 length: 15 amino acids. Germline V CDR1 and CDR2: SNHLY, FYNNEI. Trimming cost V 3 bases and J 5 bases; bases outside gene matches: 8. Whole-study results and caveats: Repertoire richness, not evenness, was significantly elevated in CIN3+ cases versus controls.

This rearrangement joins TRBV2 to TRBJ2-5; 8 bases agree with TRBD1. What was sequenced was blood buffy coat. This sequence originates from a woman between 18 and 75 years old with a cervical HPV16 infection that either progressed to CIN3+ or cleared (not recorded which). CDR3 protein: CASSERAGGLETQYF. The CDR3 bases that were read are TGTGCCAGCAGTGAGAGGGCAGGGGGCTTGGAGACC.